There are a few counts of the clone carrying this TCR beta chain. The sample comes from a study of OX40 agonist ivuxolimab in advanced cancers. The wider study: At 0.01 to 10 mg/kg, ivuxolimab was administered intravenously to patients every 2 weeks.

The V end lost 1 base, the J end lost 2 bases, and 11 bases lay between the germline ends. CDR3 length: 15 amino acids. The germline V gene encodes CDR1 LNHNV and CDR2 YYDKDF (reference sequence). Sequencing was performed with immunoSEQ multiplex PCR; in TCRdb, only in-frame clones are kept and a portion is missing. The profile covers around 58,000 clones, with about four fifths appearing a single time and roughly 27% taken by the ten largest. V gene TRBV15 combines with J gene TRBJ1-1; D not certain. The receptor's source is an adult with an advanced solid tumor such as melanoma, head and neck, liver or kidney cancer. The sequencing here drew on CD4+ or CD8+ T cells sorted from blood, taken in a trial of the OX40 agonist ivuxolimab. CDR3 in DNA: TGTGCCACCAGCAGAGGGAGGGTGGGAAACACTGAAGCTTTCTTT. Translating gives CATSRGRVGNTEAFF.